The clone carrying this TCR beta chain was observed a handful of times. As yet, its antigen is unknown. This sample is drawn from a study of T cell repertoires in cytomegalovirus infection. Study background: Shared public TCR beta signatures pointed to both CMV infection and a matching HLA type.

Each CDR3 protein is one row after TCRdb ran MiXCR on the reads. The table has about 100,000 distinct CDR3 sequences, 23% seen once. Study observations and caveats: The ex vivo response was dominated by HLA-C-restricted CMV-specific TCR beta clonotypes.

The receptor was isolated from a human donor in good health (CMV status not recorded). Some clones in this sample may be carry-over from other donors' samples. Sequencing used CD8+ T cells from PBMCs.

The CDR3 is CASSLTSGSSYEQYF. The DNA of the CDR3 is TGTGCCAGCAGTCTTACTAGCGGGAGCTCCTACGAGCAGTACTTC. The genes are TRBV14 and TRBJ2-7; 11 nucleotides match TRBD2. The J segment lost 0 bases and the V segment lost 6 bases, leaving 4 bases of the junction unmatched. Germline CDR1 SGHDN, CDR2 FVKESK. This CDR3 comprises 15 residues.